The 23 T cell receptor beta chains below were found in one sample sequenced in a study of CD8+ T cells in alopecia areata. Isolated RNA was reverse transcribed into cDNA used as the sequencing template. Data came from immunoSEQ multiplex PCR; TCRdb stores just in-frame clones and leaves some out. The sample has 140,000 to 150,000 clones; around 86% are singletons. This specimen consisted of CD8+ T cells sorted from blood, obtained at week 0. These receptors were collected from a human donor with alopecia areata.

The V gene is TRBV6-5, the J gene TRBJ2-7; D perhaps matches TRBD2 (6 bases). This CDR3 contains 14 residues. Trimming shortened V by 4 bases and J by 6 bases, and 16 bases separated the two germline ends. The germline V gene encodes CDR1 MNHEY and CDR2 SVGAGI. The CDR3 DNA reads TGTGCCAGCAGTTCAAGACTAGATCGTGGCGAGCAGTACTTC. Translating gives CASSSRLDRGEQYF.

The V call is TRBV29-1, the J call TRBJ1-3; no definite D call. The CDR3 has 16 residues. Deletions cut 1 base from V and 3 bases from J, with 16 bases between. Looked up from germline, CDR1 is SQVTM and CDR2 is ANQGSEA. The CDR3 is CSVEVGASGGGNTIYF. For the CDR3, the DNA is TGCAGCGTTGAAGTCGGAGCCAGTGGAGGTGGAAACACCATATATTTT.

This clone has just one count. J is TRBJ2-7 and V is TRBV9, with 9 nucleotides matching TRBD2. V was clipped by 4 bases and J by 3 bases; unmatched bases: 5. Per the germline V gene, CDR1 is SGDLS and CDR2 is YYNGEE. This CDR3 contains 14 residues. This chain's CDR3 is CASSPRTSDYEQYF. CDR3 DNA: TGTGCCAGCAGCCCTCGGACTAGCGACTACGAGCAGTACTTC.

This chain joins TRBV6-4 and TRBJ2-2; no firm D call. This CDR3 is 14 amino acids long. V was shortened by 2 bases and J by 5 bases, with 9 bases between the two germline ends. The germline V gene has CDR1 MRHNA and CDR2 SNTAGT. For the CDR3, the DNA is TGTGCCAGCAGTGACAGGGATGGGACCGGGGAGCTGTTTTTT. It yields the protein CASSDRDGTGELFF.

The chain carries TRBV23-1 and TRBJ1-1; TRBD1 matches 11 bases. TRBV23-1 is placed among ORFs of uncertain function. V shed 6 bases and J 5 bases; nucleotides not matched to a gene: 8. The CDR3 runs to 15 residues. The CDR3 reads CASSLRDRGKTEAFF. DNA of the CDR3: TGCGCCAGCAGCCTCCGGGACAGGGGGAAAACTGAAGCTTTCTTT.

The V call is TRBV11-2, the J call TRBJ2-3, with D perhaps matching TRBD2 (7 bases). The V and J ends lost 6 bases and 0 bases respectively, with 25 bases between them. Looked up from germline, CDR1 is SGHAT and CDR2 is FQNNGV. This CDR3 has 19 amino acids. CDR3 nucleotides: TGTGCCAGCAGTGTCGATGCTTGGTCGGGGGGCCAAAGCACAGATACGCAGTATTTT. Residues: CASSVDAWSGGQSTDTQYF.

The chain has TRBV19 and TRBJ1-1; tentatively, D is TRBD1 (6 bases). This CDR3 comprises 12 residues. Trimming pared 3 bases from V and 7 bases from J, leaving 9 bases between. Germline assignment: CDR1 LNHDA and CDR2 SQIVND (reference sequence). Written as DNA, the CDR3 is TGTGCCAGTAGTATCGGGGGCTATGAAGCTTTCTTT. Amino acids: CASSIGGYEAFF. Variable domain in full (rest from reference TRBV19 and TRBJ1-1): DGGITQSPKYLFRKEGQNVTLSCEQNLNHDAMYWYRQDPGQGLRLIYYSQIVNDFQKGDIAEGYSVSREKKESFPLTVTSAQKNPTAFYLCASSIGGYEAFFGQGTRLTVV.

This clone showed up just once. The rearrangement uses TRBV25-1 and TRBJ2-7; a possible D gene is TRBD2 (5 bases). V was trimmed by 5 bases and J by 1 base, leaving 18 bases between them. Germline CDR1 MGHDK, CDR2 SYGVNS. There are 16 residues in the CDR3. CDR3 protein: CASSPRLGDRSYEQYF. The CDR3 DNA sequence: TGTGCCAGCAGTCCCCGTTTGGGAGATAGGTCCTACGAGCAGTACTTC.

V is TRBV5-1 and J is TRBJ2-1; 7 positions match TRBD1. The germline V gene encodes CDR1 SGHRS and CDR2 YFSETQ. The V gene end was trimmed by 1 base and the J gene end by 9 bases; junction bases not matched to a gene: 4. This CDR3 has 13 residues. CDR3 amino acids: CASSLTGVTEQFF. CDR3 coding DNA: TGCGCCAGCAGCTTGACAGGGGTCACTGAGCAGTTCTTC.

The chain uses TRBV6-1 and TRBJ2-1; 7 bases align to TRBD2. Losses at the gene ends were 8 bases for V and 6 bases for J; bases not matched to a gene: 7. The CDR3 totals 13 residues. Germline V lookup: CDR1 MNHNS, CDR2 SASEGT. CDR3 coding DNA: TGTGCCAGCGGACTAGGACTCGCCAATGAGCAGTTCTTC. Translating gives CASGLGLANEQFF.

The J gene is TRBJ2-3, the V gene TRBV13; 8 nucleotides line up with TRBD2. The germline gives CDR1 PRHDT, CDR2 FYEKMQ (reference sequence). V lost 10 bases to trimming and J lost 0 bases; unmatched junction nucleotides: 9. The CDR3 spans 15 residues. The DNA of the CDR3 is TGTGCCAAAAAGCGGGGGAAGTCTAGCACAGATACGCAGTATTTT. Amino acids: CAKKRGKSSTDTQYF.

The rearrangement uses TRBV5-5 and TRBJ2-1, with 14 positions matching TRBD2. The germline V gene encodes CDR1 SGHKS and CDR2 YYEKEE (reference sequence). Germline trimming cut 3 bases from V and 7 bases from J; bases unmatched to any gene: 3. There are 15 residues in the CDR3. CDR3 sequence reads: CASSWGTSGRNEQFF. Written as DNA, the CDR3 is TGTGCCAGCAGCTGGGGGACTAGCGGGAGAAATGAGCAGTTCTTC.

The chain joins TRBV27 to TRBJ2-5; D is ambiguous. Germline V gives CDR1 MNHEY, CDR2 SMNVEV (reference sequence). V gave up 0 bases and J gave up 7 bases, with 3 bases separating them. There are 11 residues in the CDR3. This CDR3 reads CASSLSGTQYF. The CDR3 nucleotides read TGTGCCAGCAGTTTATCGGGGACCCAGTACTTC.

CDR3 protein: CASSFDSTGELFF. The DNA of the CDR3 is TGTGCCAGCAGCTTCGATTCCACCGGGGAGCTGTTTTTT. This sequence joins TRBV7-7 and TRBJ2-2; D is ambiguous. The germline gives CDR1 SSHAT, CDR2 FNYEAQ (reference sequence). There are 13 residues in the CDR3. V lost 3 bases to trimming and J lost 4 bases, with 6 bases between them.

This chain uses TRBV30 with TRBJ2-1, with D unclear. This CDR3 has 12 amino acids. V lost 7 bases to trimming and J lost 7 bases, with 14 bases between them. Germline CDR1 GTSNPN, CDR2 SVGIG (reference sequence). The CDR3 region is CASDEQLNEQFF. The DNA of the CDR3 is TGTGCCTCCGACGAACAGTTAAATGAGCAGTTCTTC.

V and J are TRBV2 and TRBJ2-2; possible D gene TRBD1, 6 bases. The germline CDR1 and CDR2 sequences are SNHLY and FYNNEI. This CDR3 is 15 amino acids long. V lost 4 bases and J lost 0, with 9 bases in between. CDR3 loop: CASSGGTTNTGELFF. The DNA of the CDR3 is TGTGCCAGCAGTGGGGGGACAACGAACACCGGGGAGCTGTTTTTT. Using reference TRBV2 and TRBJ2-2 for the parts outside the CDR3, the full variable domain is EPEVTQTPSHQVTQMGQEVILRCVPISNHLYFYWYRQILGQKVEFLVSFYNNEISEKSEIFDDQFSVERPDGSNFTLKIRSTKLEDSAMYFCASSGGTTNTGELFFGEGSRLTVL.

The chain couples TRBV5-1 to TRBJ2-3; 7 bases align to TRBD2. This CDR3 comprises 15 residues. The ends lost 0 bases at V and 6 bases at J; junction bases unmatched: 7. The germline CDR1 and CDR2 sequences are SGHRS and YFSETQ. The CDR3, as DNA: TGCGCCAGCAGCTTGGCTCAGGGACTATCGGATACGCAGTATTTT. This sequence encodes CASSLAQGLSDTQYF. Full variable domain (missing parts from reference TRBV5-1 and TRBJ2-3): KAGVTQTPRYLIKTRGQQVTLSCSPISGHRSVSWYQQTPGQGLQFLFEYFSETQRNKGNFPGRFSGRQFSNSRSEMNVSTLELGDSALYLCASSLAQGLSDTQYFGPGTRLTVL.

The chain is built from TRBV2 and TRBJ2-7; D gene uncertain. V was pared by 6 bases and J by 4 bases, with 7 bases between. CDR1 and CDR2 (germline): SNHLY, FYNNEI. This CDR3 contains 11 residues. CDR3 coding DNA: TGTGCCAGCAGCGCTGCTTACGAGCAGTACTTC. Translation gives CASSAAYEQYF.

The chain recombines TRBV14 with TRBJ2-3, with no clear D. CDR3 length equals 15 residues. The V end was cut by 0 bases, the J end by 2 bases, with 9 bases between. CDR1 SGHDN and CDR2 FVKESK come from the germline V gene. CDR3 coding DNA: TGTGCCAGCAGCCAAGATTTTGTCCCCACAGATACGCAGTATTTT. Translated: CASSQDFVPTDTQYF.

This chain connects TRBV7-6 to TRBJ1-1; D possibly corresponds to TRBD1 (6 bases). Trimming removed 1 base from V and 7 bases from J, with 10 bases in between. Germline CDR1 is SGHVS and CDR2 is FNYEAQ. The CDR3 contains 13 residues. Here the CDR3 DNA reads TGTGCCAGCAGCTTAGGGTTGGACAGTGAAGCTTTCTTT. This codes for CASSLGLDSEAFF.

V gene TRBV4-1 combines with J gene TRBJ2-1; 8 bases fit TRBD1. V gave up 4 bases and J gave up 2 bases; unmatched junction bases: 4. The germline gives CDR1 MGHRA, CDR2 YSYEKL. The CDR3 covers 15 residues. The CDR3 protein is CASSPGQGPYNEQFF. CDR3 DNA: TGCGCCAGCAGCCCCGGACAGGGACCCTACAATGAGCAGTTCTTC.

This chain links TRBV4-1 with TRBJ2-1; perhaps TRBD2 as D (5 bases). Deletions cut 3 bases from V and 5 bases from J, with 5 bases between. The length of the CDR3 is 12 residues. Per the germline V gene, CDR1 is MGHRA and CDR2 is YSYEKL. The CDR3 sequence: CASSQRDNEQFF. For the CDR3, the DNA is TGCGCCAGCAGCCAGCGGGACAATGAGCAGTTCTTC.

The V and J genes are TRBV7-2 and TRBJ2-1; D remains ambiguous. This CDR3 has 13 residues. Looked up from germline, CDR1 is SGHTA and CDR2 is FQGNSA. The germline V and J ends were trimmed by 3 bases and 3 bases, with 6 bases remaining between them. The CDR3 DNA sequence: TGTGCCAGCAGCTTTTTCGGCTACAATGAGCAGTTCTTC. It codes for CASSFFGYNEQFF.